This T cell receptor (beta chain) was found in a study of T cell responses to AZD1222 COVID-19 vaccine. The study's findings and limits: Donors were mostly white British, more females; clonal diversity possibly underestimated.

A note on this clone: No antigen is known for it.

The CDR3 extends over 13 amino acids. Germline V CDR1 and CDR2: LGHNT, FRNRAP. V was cut by 3 bases and J by 6 bases, with 11 bases left in between. The method was immunoSEQ multiplex PCR; TCRdb's version includes in-frame clones alone and lacks a portion of them. Of about 120,000 clones listed, roughly 84% are singletons. The sequencing here drew on peripheral blood, taken on day 0 of AZD1222 vaccination. The sequence was obtained from an adult in good health. The chain joins TRBV12-5 to TRBJ1-1; unclear D gene. CDR3 DNA sequence: TGTGCTAGTGGTTTAGAAACTGGAGCTGAAGCTTTCTTT. Protein: CASGLETGAEAFF.